The clone carrying this T cell receptor (beta chain) was counted ten times or more. Antigen unknown. The sample is drawn from a study of Graves' ophthalmopathy and Graves' hyperthyroidism. Study information: There was a collection of peripheral blood at initial diagnosis, before any treatment. Overall study results and limits: With approximately 88% sensitivity and less than 83% specificity, a 13-signature model separated ophthalmopathy from stable hyperthyroidism.

Trimming removed 3 bases from V and 5 bases from J, with 16 bases in between. CDR1 and CDR2 (germline): KGHSH, LQKENI. This CDR3 is built from 15 residues. RNA transcripts served as template for amplifying TCR beta CDR3 sequences. Amplification began with first-round RT-PCR using HTBI primers, then second-round multiplex PCR was performed. TCRdb reanalysed the multiplex PCR reads using MiXCR and keeps one entry per CDR3 protein. The sample lists 350,000 to 400,000 distinct CDR3 sequences; around 20% were seen once. This sequence was found in a young woman with Graves' ophthalmopathy. Sample: peripheral blood. The chain recombines TRBV18 with TRBJ2-5; tentative D call: TRBD1 (6 bases). CDR3 residues: CASSPFPDSVETQYF. The CDR3 coding sequence is TGTGCCAGCTCACCTTTCCCGGACAGTGTGGAGACCCAGTACTTC.